Listed below are T cell receptor beta chains from one sample, sequenced in a study of cytomegalovirus exposure and HLA in healthy donors. Libraries were prepared by immunoSEQ multiplex PCR; TCRdb keeps only in-frame clonotypes and omits some of them. This sample yields about 59,000 clones, of which just under 75% are seen a single time; approximately 6.3% belongs to the top ten. Sequenced: PBMCs. The source is a young man in good health and CMV-seropositive. Each CDR3 is given with its conserved first and last residue. Each record gives: J gene, V gene, clone size, D gene, CDR3 protein, CDR3 DNA. D genes are given only for firm matches. A clone size is listed for some rows: how often the clone was seen (once, few, many), or a class if it is expanded.

J gene: TRBJ1-5
V gene: TRBV7-8
clone size: few
D gene: .
CDR3 protein: CASSAPRRYDSNQPQHF
CDR3 DNA: TGTGCCAGCAGCGCCCCGCGGCGGTACGATAGCAATCAGCCCCAGCATTTT

J gene: TRBJ2-1
V gene: TRBV5-1
clone size: .
D gene: TRBD1
CDR3 protein: CASSSRGQGHEQFF
CDR3 DNA: TGCGCCAGCAGCTCACGGGGACAGGGCCATGAGCAGTTCTTC

J gene: TRBJ2-1
V gene: TRBV6-7
clone size: once
D gene: TRBD2
CDR3 protein: CASSQPPIGLAGNEQFF
CDR3 DNA: TGTGCCAGCAGTCAACCCCCTATCGGACTAGCGGGGAATGAGCAGTTCTTC

J gene: TRBJ2-3
V gene: TRBV7-2
clone size: once
D gene: .
CDR3 protein: CASSLALATDTQYF
CDR3 DNA: TGTGCCAGCAGCTTAGCTCTAGCGACAGATACGCAGTATTTT

J gene: TRBJ1-6
V gene: TRBV15
clone size: .
D gene: TRBD1
CDR3 protein: CATSEGQYNSPLHF
CDR3 DNA: TGTGCCACCAGCGAGGGACAGTATAATTCACCCCTCCACTTT

J gene: TRBJ2-1
V gene: TRBV2
clone size: once
D gene: TRBD1
CDR3 protein: CASSGDRGSYNEQFF
CDR3 DNA: TGTGCCAGCAGTGGGGACAGGGGCTCCTACAATGAGCAGTTCTTC

J gene: TRBJ1-1
V gene: TRBV5-1
clone size: .
D gene: .
CDR3 protein: CASSLEQAKAEAFF
CDR3 DNA: TGCGCCAGCAGCTTGGAACAGGCGAAGGCTGAAGCTTTCTTT

J gene: TRBJ2-7
V gene: TRBV10-1
clone size: .
D gene: .
CDR3 protein: CASSTIHRVKATYEQYF
CDR3 DNA: TGCGCCAGCAGTACCATCCACAGGGTAAAGGCGACCTACGAGCAGTACTTC

J gene: TRBJ2-7
V gene: TRBV10-3
clone size: .
D gene: TRBD1
CDR3 protein: CAISPRDSFEQYF
CDR3 DNA: TGTGCCATCAGTCCCCGGGACAGCTTTGAGCAGTACTTC

J gene: TRBJ1-1
V gene: TRBV5-5
clone size: few
D gene: .
CDR3 protein: CASSLYSSPNTEAFF
CDR3 DNA: TGTGCCAGCAGCTTGTATTCTAGTCCGAACACTGAAGCTTTCTTT

J gene: TRBJ1-2
V gene: TRBV10-3
clone size: once
D gene: .
CDR3 protein: CAISESEKGLMGGYTF
CDR3 DNA: TGTGCCATCAGTGAGTCGGAGAAGGGGTTAATGGGCGGCTACACCTTC

J gene: TRBJ2-2
V gene: TRBV2
clone size: medium-sized
D gene: TRBD2
CDR3 protein: CAGTSDTGELFF
CDR3 DNA: TGTGCCGGGACTAGCGACACCGGGGAGCTGTTTTTT

J gene: TRBJ1-3
V gene: TRBV5-4
clone size: .
D gene: TRBD1
CDR3 protein: CASSLGQGARGNTIYF
CDR3 DNA: TGTGCCAGCAGCTTGGGGCAGGGGGCGCGAGGAAACACCATATATTTT

J gene: TRBJ1-1
V gene: TRBV4-2
clone size: .
D gene: .
CDR3 protein: CASSQEGTLNTEAFF
CDR3 DNA: TGTGCCAGCAGCCAAGAAGGGACACTGAACACTGAAGCTTTCTTT

J gene: TRBJ1-6
V gene: TRBV10-3
clone size: .
D gene: TRBD1
CDR3 protein: CAITAGQGTSPLHF
CDR3 DNA: TGTGCCATCACCGCGGGACAGGGGACTTCACCCCTCCACTTT

J gene: TRBJ2-2
V gene: TRBV28
clone size: .
D gene: .
CDR3 protein: CASQGGGSTGELFF
CDR3 DNA: TGTGCCAGCCAAGGGGGGGGCAGCACCGGGGAGCTGTTTTTT

J gene: TRBJ1-5
V gene: TRBV19
clone size: .
D gene: .
CDR3 protein: CASSAGIYSNQPQHF
CDR3 DNA: TGTGCCAGTAGTGCGGGAATCTATAGCAATCAGCCCCAGCATTTT

J gene: TRBJ1-1
V gene: TRBV5-4
clone size: .
D gene: TRBD1
CDR3 protein: CASSPRQGANTEAFF
CDR3 DNA: TGTGCCAGCAGCCCCCGACAGGGGGCGAACACTGAAGCTTTCTTT

J gene: TRBJ2-4
V gene: TRBV7-9
clone size: .
D gene: .
CDR3 protein: CASSLAGALAKNIQYF
CDR3 DNA: TGTGCCAGCAGCTTAGCGGGGGCTCTAGCCAAAAACATTCAGTACTTC

J gene: TRBJ2-1
V gene: TRBV11-3
clone size: .
D gene: TRBD1
CDR3 protein: CASSPGTGSYEQFF
CDR3 DNA: TGTGCCAGCAGCCCCGGGACAGGGAGTTATGAGCAGTTCTTC

J gene: TRBJ1-2
V gene: TRBV4-2
clone size: .
D gene: .
CDR3 protein: CASSQLLRGHANYGYTF
CDR3 DNA: TGTGCCAGCAGCCAACTCCTAAGGGGACACGCTAACTATGGCTACACCTTC

J gene: TRBJ2-7
V gene: TRBV18
clone size: .
D gene: TRBD1
CDR3 protein: CASSPPGLTGTYEQYF
CDR3 DNA: TGTGCCAGCTCACCCCCCGGGCTGACAGGGACCTACGAGCAGTACTTC